Described below is a single T cell receptor beta chain sequence and its context. What it recognizes is unknown. This sample is drawn from a study of cytomegalovirus exposure and HLA in healthy donors. Study findings and constraints: Rare sequences made up most TCRs, while some public TCRs were found in many donors. Confirmation in vitro established that a few CMV-associated chains were specific for CMV antigens. Cytomegalovirus association was listed for approximately 150 TCR beta chains.

CDR1 is MNHEY, CDR2 SMNVEV, per germline (reference sequence). The V end lost 3 bases, the J end lost 6 bases, and 12 bases lay between the germline ends. CDR3 length: 14 amino acids. Here immunoSEQ multiplex PCR was the method, and the copy in TCRdb shows in-frame clones only, minus some. In the table there are about 110,000 clones, around 85% of which are singletons. The sequencing input was PBMCs. The sequence was obtained from a woman between 18 and 29 years old in good health and CMV-seronegative. The chain uses TRBV27 and TRBJ1-5; D possibly corresponds to TRBD1 (5 bases). The CDR3 region is CASSLGGTSQPQHF. The CDR3 DNA reads TGTGCCAGCAGTTTGGGGGGTACGAGTCAGCCCCAGCATTTT.